The source of this TCR beta chain is a study of blood T cell repertoires in COVID-19. As for the study in general: From the United States, Italy and Spain came samples of acute and convalescent COVID-19. Nucleic acid was either cDNA or gDNA, and it came from T cells, B-cell-depleted T cells, or PBMCs.

The CDR3 runs 16 residues. The ends were cut back, 4 bases at V and 0 bases at J, with 15 bases in the middle. Germline V gene data show CDR1 as KGHSH and CDR2 as LQKENI. Original methodology: By means of reference gene primer amplification, nucleated cell counts were estimated. Only in-frame clones appear in the TCRdb table, and some are missing; sequencing was by immunoSEQ multiplex PCR. That table furnishes V, J and clone size, whereas the DNA furnished D and trimming. The sample lists roughly 200,000 clones; around nine tenths were seen once. V gene TRBV18 combines with J gene TRBJ1-1, with D unclear. Input material: peripheral blood. The sequence derives from a woman aged 40 to 49 who had recovered from COVID-19. CDR3 nucleotide sequence: TGTGCCAGCTCACGGGCTCAAGGAGGTATGAACACTGAAGCTTTCTTT. Encoded protein: CASSRAQGGMNTEAFF. The full variable domain, in which reference TRBV18 and TRBJ1-1 provide the parts outside the CDR3, is NAGVMQNPRHLVRRRGQEARLRCSPMKGHSHVYWYRQLPEEGLKFMVYLQKENIIDESGMPKERFSAEFPKEGPSILRIQQVVRGDSAAYFCASSRAQGGMNTEAFFGQGTRLTVV.